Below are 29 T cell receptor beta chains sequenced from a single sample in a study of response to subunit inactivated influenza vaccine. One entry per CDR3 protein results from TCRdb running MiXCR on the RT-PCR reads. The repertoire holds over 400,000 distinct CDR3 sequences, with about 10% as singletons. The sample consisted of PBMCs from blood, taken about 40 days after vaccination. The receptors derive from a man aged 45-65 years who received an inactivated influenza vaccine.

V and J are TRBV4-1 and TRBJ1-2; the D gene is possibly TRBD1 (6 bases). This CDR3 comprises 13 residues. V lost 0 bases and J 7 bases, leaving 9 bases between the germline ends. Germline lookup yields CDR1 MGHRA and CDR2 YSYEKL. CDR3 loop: CASSQDPRGGYTF. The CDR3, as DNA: TGCGCCAGCAGCCAAGATCCCAGGGGTGGCTACACCTTC.

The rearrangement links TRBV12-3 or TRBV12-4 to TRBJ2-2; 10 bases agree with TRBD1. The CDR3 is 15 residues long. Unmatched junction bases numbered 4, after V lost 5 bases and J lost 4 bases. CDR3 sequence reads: CASSPGTGATGELFF. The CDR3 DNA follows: TGTGCCAGCAGTCCCGGGACAGGGGCCACCGGGGAGCTGTTTTTT.

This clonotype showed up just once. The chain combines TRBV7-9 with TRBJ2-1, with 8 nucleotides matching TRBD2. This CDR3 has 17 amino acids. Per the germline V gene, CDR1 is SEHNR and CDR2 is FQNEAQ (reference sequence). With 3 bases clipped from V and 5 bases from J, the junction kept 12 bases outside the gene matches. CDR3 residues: CASSFERLASNNNEQFF. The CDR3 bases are TGTGCCAGCAGCTTCGAGAGACTAGCGTCTAACAACAATGAGCAGTTCTTC.

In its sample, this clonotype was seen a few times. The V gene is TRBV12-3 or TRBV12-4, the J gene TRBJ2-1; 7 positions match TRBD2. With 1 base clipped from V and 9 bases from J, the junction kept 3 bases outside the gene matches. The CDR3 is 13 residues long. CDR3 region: CASSLGGGGEQFF. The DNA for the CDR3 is TGTGCCAGCAGTTTAGGGGGGGGTGGTGAGCAGTTCTTC.

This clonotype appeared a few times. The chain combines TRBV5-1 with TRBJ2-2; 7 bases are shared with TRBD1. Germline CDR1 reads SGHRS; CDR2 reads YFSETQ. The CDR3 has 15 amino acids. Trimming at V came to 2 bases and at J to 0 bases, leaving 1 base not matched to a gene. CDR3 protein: CASSFQGANTGELFF. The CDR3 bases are TGCGCCAGCAGCTTTCAGGGGGCGAACACCGGGGAGCTGTTTTTT.

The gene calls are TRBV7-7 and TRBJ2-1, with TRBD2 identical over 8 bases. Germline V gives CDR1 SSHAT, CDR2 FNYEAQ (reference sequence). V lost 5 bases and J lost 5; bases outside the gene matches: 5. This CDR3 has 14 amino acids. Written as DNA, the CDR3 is TGTGCCAGCAGCGTTAGCGGGAATAACAATGAGCAGTTCTTC. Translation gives CASSVSGNNNEQFF.

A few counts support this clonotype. The CDR3 spells CASNYRTSTDTQYF. DNA of the CDR3: TGTGCCAGCAACTACCGGACTTCTACAGATACGCAGTATTTT. This chain uses TRBV6-2 or TRBV6-3 with TRBJ2-3, with D possibly matching TRBD2 (5 bases). This CDR3 comprises 14 residues. The V gene lost 7 bases and the J gene lost 3 bases, with 14 bases spanning the gap. Germline V lookup: CDR1 MNHEY, CDR2 SVGEGT.

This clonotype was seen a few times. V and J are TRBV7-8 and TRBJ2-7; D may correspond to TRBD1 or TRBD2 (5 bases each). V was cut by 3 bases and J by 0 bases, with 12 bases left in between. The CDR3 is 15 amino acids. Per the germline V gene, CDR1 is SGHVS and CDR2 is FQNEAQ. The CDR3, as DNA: TGTGCCAGCAGCTTGAGGGGAGAGAGCTCCTACGAGCAGTACTTC. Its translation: CASSLRGESSYEQYF.

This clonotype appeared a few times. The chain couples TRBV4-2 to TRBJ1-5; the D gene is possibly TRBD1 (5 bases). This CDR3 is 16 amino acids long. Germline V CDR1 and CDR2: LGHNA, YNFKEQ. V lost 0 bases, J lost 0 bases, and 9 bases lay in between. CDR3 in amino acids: CASSQDLQGSNQPQHF. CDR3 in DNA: TGTGCCAGCAGCCAAGATCTCCAGGGTAGCAATCAGCCCCAGCATTTT.

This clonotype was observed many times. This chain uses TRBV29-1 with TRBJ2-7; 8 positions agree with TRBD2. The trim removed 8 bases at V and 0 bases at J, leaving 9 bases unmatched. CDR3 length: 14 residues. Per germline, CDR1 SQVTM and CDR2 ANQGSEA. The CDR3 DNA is TGCAGCACCCGGCGGGGGGCCAACTCCTACGAGCAGTACTTC. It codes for CSTRRGANSYEQYF.

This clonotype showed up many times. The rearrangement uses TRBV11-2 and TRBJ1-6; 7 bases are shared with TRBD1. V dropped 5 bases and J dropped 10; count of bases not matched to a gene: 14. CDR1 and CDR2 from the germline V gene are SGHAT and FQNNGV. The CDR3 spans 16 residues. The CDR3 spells CASSRGQWVVKSPLHF. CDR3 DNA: TGTGCCAGCAGCCGGGGACAGTGGGTGGTTAAATCACCCCTCCACTTT. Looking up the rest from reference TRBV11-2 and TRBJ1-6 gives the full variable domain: EAGVAQSPRYKIIEKRQSVAFWCNPISGHATLYWYQQILGQGPKLLIQFQNNGVVDDSQLPKDRFSAERLKGVDSTLKIQPAKLEDSAVYLCASSRGQWVVKSPLHFGNGTRLTVT.

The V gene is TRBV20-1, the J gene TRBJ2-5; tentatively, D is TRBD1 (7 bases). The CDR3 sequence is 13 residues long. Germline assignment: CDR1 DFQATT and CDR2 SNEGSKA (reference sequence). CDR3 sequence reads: CRGRNRGLETQYF. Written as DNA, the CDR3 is TGCAGAGGGAGGAACAGGGGATTGGAGACCCAGTACTTC.

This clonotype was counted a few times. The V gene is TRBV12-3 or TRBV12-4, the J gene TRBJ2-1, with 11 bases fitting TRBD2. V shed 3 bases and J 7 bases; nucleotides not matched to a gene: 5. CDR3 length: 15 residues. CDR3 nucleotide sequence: TGTGCCAGCAGTTTCTCCGGGACTAGCGGAAATGAGCAGTTCTTC. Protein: CASSFSGTSGNEQFF.

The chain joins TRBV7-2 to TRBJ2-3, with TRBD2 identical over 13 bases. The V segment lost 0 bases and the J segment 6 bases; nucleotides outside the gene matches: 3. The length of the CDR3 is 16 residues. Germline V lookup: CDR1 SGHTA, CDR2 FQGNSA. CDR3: CASSLARTSGSDTQYF. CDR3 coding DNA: TGTGCCAGCAGCTTAGCCCGGACTAGCGGGAGCGATACGCAGTATTTT.

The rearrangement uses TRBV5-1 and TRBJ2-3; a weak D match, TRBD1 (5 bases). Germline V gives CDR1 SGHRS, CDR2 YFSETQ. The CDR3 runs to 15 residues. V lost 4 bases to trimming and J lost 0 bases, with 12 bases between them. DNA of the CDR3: TGCGCCAGCAGCCGGAACAGGTTAAGCACAGATACGCAGTATTTT. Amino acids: CASSRNRLSTDTQYF.

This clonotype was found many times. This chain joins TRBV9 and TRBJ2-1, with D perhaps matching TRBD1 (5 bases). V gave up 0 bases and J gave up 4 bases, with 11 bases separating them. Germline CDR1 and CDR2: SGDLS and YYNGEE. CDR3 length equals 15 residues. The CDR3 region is CASSVGWGQYNEQFF. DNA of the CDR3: TGTGCCAGCAGCGTAGGGTGGGGCCAGTACAATGAGCAGTTCTTC.

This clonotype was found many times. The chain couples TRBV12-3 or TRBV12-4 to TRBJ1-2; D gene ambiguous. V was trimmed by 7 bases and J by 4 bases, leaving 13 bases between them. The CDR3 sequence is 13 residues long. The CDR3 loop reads CASTRSQFYGYTF. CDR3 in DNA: TGTGCCAGCACCCGGTCGCAGTTCTATGGCTACACCTTC.

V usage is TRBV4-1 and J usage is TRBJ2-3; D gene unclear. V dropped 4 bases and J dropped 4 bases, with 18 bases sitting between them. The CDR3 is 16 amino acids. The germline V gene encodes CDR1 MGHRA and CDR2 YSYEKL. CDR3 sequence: CASSPTEIDGADTQYF. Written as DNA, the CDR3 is TGCGCCAGCAGCCCCACCGAGATAGACGGAGCAGATACGCAGTATTTT.

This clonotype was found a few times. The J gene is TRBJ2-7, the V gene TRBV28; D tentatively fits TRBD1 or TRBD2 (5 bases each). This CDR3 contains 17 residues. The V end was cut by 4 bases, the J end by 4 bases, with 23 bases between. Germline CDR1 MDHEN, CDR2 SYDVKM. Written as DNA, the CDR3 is TGTGCCAGCAGTTCGGGACCGAGCAGGTCTAGCCCATACGAGCAGTACTTC. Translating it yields CASSSGPSRSSPYEQYF.

The CDR3 reads CAISVDLPHEQYF. CDR3 nucleotide sequence: TGTGCCATCAGTGTGGACCTTCCTCACGAGCAGTACTTC. This chain links TRBV10-3 with TRBJ2-7, with D hard to call. Germline lookup yields CDR1 ENHRY and CDR2 SYGVKD. CDR3 length: 13 amino acids. V shed 4 bases and J shed 5 bases, with 12 bases lying between them.

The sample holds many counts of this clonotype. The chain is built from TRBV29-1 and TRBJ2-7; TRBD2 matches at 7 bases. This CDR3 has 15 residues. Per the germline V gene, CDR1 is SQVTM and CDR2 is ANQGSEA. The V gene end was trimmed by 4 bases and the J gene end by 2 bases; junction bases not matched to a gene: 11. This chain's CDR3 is CSVASRLAEAYEQYF. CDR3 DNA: TGCAGCGTTGCGTCCCGTCTAGCGGAGGCCTACGAGCAGTACTTC.

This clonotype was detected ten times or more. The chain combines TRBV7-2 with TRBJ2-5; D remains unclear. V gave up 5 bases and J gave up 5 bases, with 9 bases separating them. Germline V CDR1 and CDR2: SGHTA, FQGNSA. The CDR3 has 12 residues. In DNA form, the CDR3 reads TGTGCCAGCAGCCCGAAAGCCGAGACCCAGTACTTC. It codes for CASSPKAETQYF. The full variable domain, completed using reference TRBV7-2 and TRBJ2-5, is GAGVSQSPSNKVTEKGKDVELRCDPISGHTALYWYRQSLGQGLEFLIYFQGNSAPDKSGLPSDRFSAERTGGSVSTLTIQRTQQEDSAVYLCASSPKAETQYFGPGTRLLVL.

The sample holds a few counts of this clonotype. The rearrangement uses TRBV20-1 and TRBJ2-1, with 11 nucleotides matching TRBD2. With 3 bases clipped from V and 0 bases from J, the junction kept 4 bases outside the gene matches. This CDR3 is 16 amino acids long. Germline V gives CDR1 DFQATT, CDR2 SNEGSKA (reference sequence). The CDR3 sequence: CSARTSGAFSYNEQFF. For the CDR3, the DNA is TGCAGTGCTAGGACTAGCGGGGCATTCTCCTACAATGAGCAGTTCTTC.

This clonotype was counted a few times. Here the CDR3 reads CASSSRGIDQPQHF. The CDR3 DNA follows: TGTGCCAGCAGCTCACGGGGTATCGATCAGCCCCAGCATTTT. The chain couples TRBV5-5 to TRBJ1-5; no clear D. Germline CDR1 SGHKS, CDR2 YYEKEE (reference sequence). Trimming took 3 bases from V and 5 from J, leaving 12 bases between them. This CDR3 is 14 amino acids long.

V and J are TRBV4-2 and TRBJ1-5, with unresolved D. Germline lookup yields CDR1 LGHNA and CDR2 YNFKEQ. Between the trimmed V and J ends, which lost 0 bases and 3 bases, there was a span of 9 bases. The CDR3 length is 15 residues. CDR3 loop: CASSQDWRSNQPQHF. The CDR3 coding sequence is TGTGCCAGCAGCCAAGATTGGCGGTCCAATCAGCCCCAGCATTTT.

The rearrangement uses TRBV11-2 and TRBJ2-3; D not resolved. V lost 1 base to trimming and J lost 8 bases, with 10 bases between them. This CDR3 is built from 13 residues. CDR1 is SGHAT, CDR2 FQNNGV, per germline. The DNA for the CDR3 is TGTGCCAGCAGCTTAGTCAGGACGGGTACGCAGTATTTT. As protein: CASSLVRTGTQYF.

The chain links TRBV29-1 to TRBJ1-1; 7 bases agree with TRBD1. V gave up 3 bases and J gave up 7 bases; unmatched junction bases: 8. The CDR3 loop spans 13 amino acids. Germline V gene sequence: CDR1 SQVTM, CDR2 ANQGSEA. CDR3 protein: CSVDVGGGIEAFF. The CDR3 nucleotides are TGCAGCGTTGATGTAGGGGGCGGAATTGAAGCTTTCTTT.

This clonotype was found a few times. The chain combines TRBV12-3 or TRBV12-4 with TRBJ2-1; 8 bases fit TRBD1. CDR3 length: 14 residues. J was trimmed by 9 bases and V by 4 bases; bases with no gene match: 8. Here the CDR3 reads CASSSPDRGGEQFF. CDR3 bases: TGTGCCAGCAGTTCCCCAGACAGGGGAGGTGAGCAGTTCTTC.

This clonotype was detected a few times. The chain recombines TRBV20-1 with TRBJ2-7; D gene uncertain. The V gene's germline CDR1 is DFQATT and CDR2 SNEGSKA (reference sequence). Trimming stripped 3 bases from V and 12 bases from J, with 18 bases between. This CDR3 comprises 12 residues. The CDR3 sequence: CSASGSSNRRYF. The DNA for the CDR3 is TGCAGTGCTAGTGGTTCCAGTAACCGTCGGTACTTC.